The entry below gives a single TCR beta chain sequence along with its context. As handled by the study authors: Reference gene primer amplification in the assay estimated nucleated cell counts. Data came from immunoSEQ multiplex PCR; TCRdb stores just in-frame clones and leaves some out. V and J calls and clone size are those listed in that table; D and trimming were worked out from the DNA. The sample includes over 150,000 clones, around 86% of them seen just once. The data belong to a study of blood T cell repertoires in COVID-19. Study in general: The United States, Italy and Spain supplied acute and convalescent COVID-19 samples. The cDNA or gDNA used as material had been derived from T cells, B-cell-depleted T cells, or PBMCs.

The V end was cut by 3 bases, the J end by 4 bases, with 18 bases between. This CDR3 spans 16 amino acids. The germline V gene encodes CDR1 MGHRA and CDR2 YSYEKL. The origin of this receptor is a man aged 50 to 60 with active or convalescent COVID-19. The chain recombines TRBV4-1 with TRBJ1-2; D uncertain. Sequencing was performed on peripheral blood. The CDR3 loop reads CASSQGRYERVYGYTF. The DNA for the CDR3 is TGCGCCAGCAGCCAGGGGAGATATGAGAGAGTCTATGGCTACACCTTC.